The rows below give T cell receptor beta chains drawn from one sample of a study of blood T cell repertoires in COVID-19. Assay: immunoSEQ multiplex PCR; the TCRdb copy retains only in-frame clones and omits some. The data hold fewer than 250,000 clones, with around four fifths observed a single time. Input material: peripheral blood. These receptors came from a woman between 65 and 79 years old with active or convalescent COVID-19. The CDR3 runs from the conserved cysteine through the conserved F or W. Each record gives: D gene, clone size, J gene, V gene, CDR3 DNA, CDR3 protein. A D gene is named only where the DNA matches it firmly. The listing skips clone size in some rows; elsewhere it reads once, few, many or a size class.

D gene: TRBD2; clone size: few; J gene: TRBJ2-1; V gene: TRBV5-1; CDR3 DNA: TGCGCCAGCAGCGCACTAGCGGGGGCCGATAATGAGCAGTTCTTC; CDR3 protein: CASSALAGADNEQFF
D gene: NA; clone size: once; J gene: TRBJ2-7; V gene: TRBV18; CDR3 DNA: TGTGCCAGCTCACCCGCGACACCCTTCTACGAGCAGTACTTC; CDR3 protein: CASSPATPFYEQYF
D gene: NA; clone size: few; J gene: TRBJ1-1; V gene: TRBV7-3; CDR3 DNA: TGTGCCAGCAGCTTTCGCCGGGGCACTGAAGCTTTCTTT; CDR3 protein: CASSFRRGTEAFF
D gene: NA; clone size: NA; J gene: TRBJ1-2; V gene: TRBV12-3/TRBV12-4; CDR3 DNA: TGTGCCAGCAGCTCCGACAGCCCCTATGGCTACACCTTC; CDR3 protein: CASSSDSPYGYTF
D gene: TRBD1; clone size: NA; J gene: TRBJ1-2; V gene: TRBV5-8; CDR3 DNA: TGTGCCAGCAGCTTGTTGCCGGGACAGGGAGGTTTCTCTAACTATGGCTACACCTTC; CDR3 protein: CASSLLPGQGGFSNYGYTF
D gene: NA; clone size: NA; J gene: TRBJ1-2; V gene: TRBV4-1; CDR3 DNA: TGCGCCAGCAGCCCCGTGGGGCTTGGCTACACCTTC; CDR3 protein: CASSPVGLGYTF
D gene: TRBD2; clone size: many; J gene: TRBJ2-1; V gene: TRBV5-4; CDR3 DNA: TGTGCCAGCAGCGAGGGACTAGCGGGCTACTATGAGCAGTTCTTC; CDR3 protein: CASSEGLAGYYEQFF
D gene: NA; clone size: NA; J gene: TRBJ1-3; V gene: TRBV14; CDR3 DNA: TGTGCCAGCAGCCGGGACTTCAGCTCTGGAAACACCATATATTTT; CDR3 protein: CASSRDFSSGNTIYF
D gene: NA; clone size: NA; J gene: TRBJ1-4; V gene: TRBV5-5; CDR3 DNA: TGTGCCAGCAGCTTGGGAGACCTCGAGGGTGAAAAACTGTTTTTT; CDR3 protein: CASSLGDLEGEKLFF
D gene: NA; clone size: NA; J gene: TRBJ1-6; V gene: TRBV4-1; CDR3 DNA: TGCGCCAGCAGCCGACAGACAGGCCCAGAGGCCCTCCACTTT; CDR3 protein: CASSRQTGPEALHF
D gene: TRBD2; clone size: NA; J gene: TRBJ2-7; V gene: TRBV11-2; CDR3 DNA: TGTGCCAGCAGCCACGGGGGGGGACTAGGATACGAGCAGTACTTC; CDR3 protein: CASSHGGGLGYEQYF
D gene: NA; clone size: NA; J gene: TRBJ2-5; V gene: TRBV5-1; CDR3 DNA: TGCGCCAGCAGCTTGTCTATTCAAGAGACCCAGTACTTC; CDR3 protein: CASSLSIQETQYF
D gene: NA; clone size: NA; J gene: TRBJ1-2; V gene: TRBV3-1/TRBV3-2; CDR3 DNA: TGTGCCAGCAGTTCTACGGGCCTGGAGGAAGATGGCTACACCTTC; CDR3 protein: CASSSTGLEEDGYTF
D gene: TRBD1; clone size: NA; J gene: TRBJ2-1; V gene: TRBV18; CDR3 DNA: TGTGCCAGCTCACCATCGTTTACAGGGGTAAATGAGCAGTTCTTC; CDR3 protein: CASSPSFTGVNEQFF
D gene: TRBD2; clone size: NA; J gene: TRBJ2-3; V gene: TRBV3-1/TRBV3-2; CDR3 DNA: TGTGCCAGCGGGGGGGGGACCCGGATCACAGATACGCAGTATTTT; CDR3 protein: CASGGGTRITDTQYF
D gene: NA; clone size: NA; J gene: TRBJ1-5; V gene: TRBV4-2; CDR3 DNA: TGTGCCAGCAGCCAAGATCTAAGGGGTGATCAGCCCCAGCATTTT; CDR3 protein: CASSQDLRGDQPQHF
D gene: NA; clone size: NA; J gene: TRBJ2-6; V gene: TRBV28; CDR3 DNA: TGTGCCAGCAGCTTCCACAGCCTCAGCTCTGGGGCCAACGTCCTGACTTTC; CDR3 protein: CASSFHSLSSGANVLTF
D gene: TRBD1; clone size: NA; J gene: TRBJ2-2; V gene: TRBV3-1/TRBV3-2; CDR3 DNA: TGTGCCAGCAGCCAGCCTTCGCGGACAGGCGGGTCCGGGGAGCTGTTTTTT; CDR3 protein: CASSQPSRTGGSGELFF
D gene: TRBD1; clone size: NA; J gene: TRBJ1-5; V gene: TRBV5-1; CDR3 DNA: TGCGCCAGCAGCGACCGGGACAGGGGTCGGCCCCAGCATTTT; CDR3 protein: CASSDRDRGRPQHF
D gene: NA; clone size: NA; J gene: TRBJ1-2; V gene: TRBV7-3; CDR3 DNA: TGTGCCAGCAGCTTAACGGGGGGAAGGGAAAACTATGGCTACACCTTC; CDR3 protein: CASSLTGGRENYGYTF
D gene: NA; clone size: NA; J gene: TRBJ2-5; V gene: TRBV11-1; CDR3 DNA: TGTGCCAGCAGCTTAGGCAGGGAAGAGACCCAGTACTTC; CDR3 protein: CASSLGREETQYF
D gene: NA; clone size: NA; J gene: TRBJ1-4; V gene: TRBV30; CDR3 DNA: TGTGCCTGGAGCGTTGGGGGGAATGAAAAACTGTTTTTT; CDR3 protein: CAWSVGGNEKLFF
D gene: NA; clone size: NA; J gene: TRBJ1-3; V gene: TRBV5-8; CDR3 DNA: TGTGCCAGCAGCGTCCGTGGAGGCTCTGGAAACACCATATATTTT; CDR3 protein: CASSVRGGSGNTIYF
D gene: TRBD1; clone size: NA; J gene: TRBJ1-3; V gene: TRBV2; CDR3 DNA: TGTGCCAGCAGAGCTTCCACAGGGGTGTCAGGAAACACCATATATTTT; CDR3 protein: CASRASTGVSGNTIYF
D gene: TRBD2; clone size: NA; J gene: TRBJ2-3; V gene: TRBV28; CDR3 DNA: TGTGCCAGCAGTTTGGCTAGCGGGGCAGATACGCAGTATTTT; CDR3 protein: CASSLASGADTQYF
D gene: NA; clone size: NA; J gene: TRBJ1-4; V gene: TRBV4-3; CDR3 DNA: TGCGCCAGCAGCCAGGGAGCTCAGGTCGGGTCGGAAAAACTGTTTTTT; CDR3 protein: CASSQGAQVGSEKLFF
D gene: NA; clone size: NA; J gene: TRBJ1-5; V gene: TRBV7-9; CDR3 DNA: TGTGCCAGCAGTTCGGTAACTCAGCCCCAGCATTTT; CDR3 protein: CASSSVTQPQHF
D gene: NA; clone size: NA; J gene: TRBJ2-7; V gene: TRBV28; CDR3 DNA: TGTGCCAGCAGCGAGAACTACGAGCAGTACTTC; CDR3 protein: CASSENYEQYF
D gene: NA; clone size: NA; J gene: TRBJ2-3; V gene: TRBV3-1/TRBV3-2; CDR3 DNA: TGTGCCAGCAGCCCCGAAGGAGGGCGGGCCCCAGATACGCAGTATTTT; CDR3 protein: CASSPEGGRAPDTQYF
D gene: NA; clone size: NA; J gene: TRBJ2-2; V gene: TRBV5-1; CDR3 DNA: TGCGCCAGCAGCTTGGAGGGCAGGGGATCCGGGGAGCTGTTTTTT; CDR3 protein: CASSLEGRGSGELFF
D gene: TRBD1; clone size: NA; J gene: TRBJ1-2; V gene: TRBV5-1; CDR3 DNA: TGCGCCAGCAGCTTAGGAGGACAGGACTATGGCTACACCTTC; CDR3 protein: CASSLGGQDYGYTF
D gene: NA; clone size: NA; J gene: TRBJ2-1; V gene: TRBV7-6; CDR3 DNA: TGTGCCAGCAGCTTAGCGAGCGTTGGCGGTGAGCAGTTCTTC; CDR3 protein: CASSLASVGGEQFF
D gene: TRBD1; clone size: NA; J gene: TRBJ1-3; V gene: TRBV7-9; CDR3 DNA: TGTGCCAGCAGCCCGGGACAGCGGGGAAACACCATATATTTT; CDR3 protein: CASSPGQRGNTIYF
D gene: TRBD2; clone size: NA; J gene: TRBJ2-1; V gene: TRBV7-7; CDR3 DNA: TGTGCCAGCAGCCCCGGGGGGTACAATGAGCAGTTCTTC; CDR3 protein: CASSPGGYNEQFF
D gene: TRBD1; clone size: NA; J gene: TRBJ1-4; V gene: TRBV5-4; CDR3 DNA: TGTGCCAGCAGTTCAGGGGGCTCTGCTAATGAAAAACTGTTTTTT; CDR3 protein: CASSSGGSANEKLFF
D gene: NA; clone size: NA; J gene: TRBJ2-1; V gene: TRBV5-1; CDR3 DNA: TGCGCCAGCACCACCCTCGTAGCGGATTACAATGAGCAGTTCTTC; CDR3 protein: CASTTLVADYNEQFF
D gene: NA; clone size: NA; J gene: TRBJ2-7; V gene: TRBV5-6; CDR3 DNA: TGTGCCAGCAGCTTAGGGGGCGAGCAGTACTTC; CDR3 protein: CASSLGGEQYF
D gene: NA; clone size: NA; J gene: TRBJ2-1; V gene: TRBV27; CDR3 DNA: TGTGCCAGCAGTTTATGGGGGACGGGGGGCCGGTACAATGAGCAGTTCTTC; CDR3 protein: CASSLWGTGGRYNEQFF
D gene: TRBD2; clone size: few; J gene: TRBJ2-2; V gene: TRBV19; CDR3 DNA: TGTGCCAGTAGTACGACTAGCGGGGCCACCGGGGAGCTGTTTTTT; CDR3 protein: CASSTTSGATGELFF
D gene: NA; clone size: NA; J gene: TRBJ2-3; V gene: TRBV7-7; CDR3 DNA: TGTGCTAGCAGCTTAGGCACAGCTACCGACACAGATACGCAGTATTTT; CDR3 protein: CASSLGTATDTDTQYF
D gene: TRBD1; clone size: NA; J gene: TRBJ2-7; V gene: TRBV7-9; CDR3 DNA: TGTGCCAGCAGCTTAGTCGGGACAGGGTCCTACGAGCAGTACTTC; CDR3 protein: CASSLVGTGSYEQYF
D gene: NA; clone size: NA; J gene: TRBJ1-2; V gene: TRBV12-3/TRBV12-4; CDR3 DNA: TGTGCCAGCAGCCAAAACAGGGACTATGGCTACACCTTC; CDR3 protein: CASSQNRDYGYTF
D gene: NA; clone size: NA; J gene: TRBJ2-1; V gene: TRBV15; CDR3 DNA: TGTGCCACCAGCAGGGCTCTTGGGCAGGGATACAATGAGCAGTTCTTC; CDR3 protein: CATSRALGQGYNEQFF
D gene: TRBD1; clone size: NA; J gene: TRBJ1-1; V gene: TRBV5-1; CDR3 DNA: TGCGCCAGCAGGCCCCATGACAGGGCGGACACTGAAGCTTTCTTT; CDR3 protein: CASRPHDRADTEAFF
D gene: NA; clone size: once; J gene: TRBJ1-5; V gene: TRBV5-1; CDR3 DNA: TGCGCCAGCAGCTTCGGAGGGGAAAACAATCAGCCCCAGCATTTT; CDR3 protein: CASSFGGENNQPQHF
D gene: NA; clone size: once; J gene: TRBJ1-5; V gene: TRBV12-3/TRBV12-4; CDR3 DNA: TGTGCCAGCAGTTTTCGGGGCAATCAGCCCCAGCATTTT; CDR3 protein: CASSFRGNQPQHF
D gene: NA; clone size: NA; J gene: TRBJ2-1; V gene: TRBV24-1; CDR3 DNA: TGTGCCACCAGTGATTTGCAAGGGGACAATGAGCAGTTCTTC; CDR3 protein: CATSDLQGDNEQFF
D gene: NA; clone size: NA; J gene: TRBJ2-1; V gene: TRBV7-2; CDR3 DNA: TGTGCCAGCAGCTTAGACCATAGCTCCTACAATGAGCAGTTCTTC; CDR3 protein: CASSLDHSSYNEQFF
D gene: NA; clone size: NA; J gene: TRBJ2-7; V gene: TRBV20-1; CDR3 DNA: TGCAGTGCCTCGACCCAAACGGGGCAGTACTTC; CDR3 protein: CSASTQTGQYF
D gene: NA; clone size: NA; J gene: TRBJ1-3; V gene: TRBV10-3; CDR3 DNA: TGTGCCATCAGTGAGTCGACGGGGGTCTGGAACACCATATATTTT; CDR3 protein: CAISESTGVWNTIYF
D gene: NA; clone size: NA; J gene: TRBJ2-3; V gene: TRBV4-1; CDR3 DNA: TGCGCCAGCAGCCATATTGGGGGGAGGACAGATACGCAGTATTTT; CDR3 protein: CASSHIGGRTDTQYF
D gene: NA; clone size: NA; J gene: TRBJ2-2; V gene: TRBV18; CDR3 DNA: TGTGCCAGCTCACCGGGCCCCTCCCGGGGCGGGGAGCTGTTTTTT; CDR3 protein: CASSPGPSRGGELFF
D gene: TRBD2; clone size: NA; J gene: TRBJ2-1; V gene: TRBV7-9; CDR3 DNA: TGTGCCAGCAGCTTCCCTAGCGGATCCTACAATGAGCAGTTCTTC; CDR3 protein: CASSFPSGSYNEQFF
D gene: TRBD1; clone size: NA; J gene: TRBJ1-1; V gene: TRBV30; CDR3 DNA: TGTGCCTGGACTCAAACAGGGGGCACTGAAGCTTTCTTT; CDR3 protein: CAWTQTGGTEAFF